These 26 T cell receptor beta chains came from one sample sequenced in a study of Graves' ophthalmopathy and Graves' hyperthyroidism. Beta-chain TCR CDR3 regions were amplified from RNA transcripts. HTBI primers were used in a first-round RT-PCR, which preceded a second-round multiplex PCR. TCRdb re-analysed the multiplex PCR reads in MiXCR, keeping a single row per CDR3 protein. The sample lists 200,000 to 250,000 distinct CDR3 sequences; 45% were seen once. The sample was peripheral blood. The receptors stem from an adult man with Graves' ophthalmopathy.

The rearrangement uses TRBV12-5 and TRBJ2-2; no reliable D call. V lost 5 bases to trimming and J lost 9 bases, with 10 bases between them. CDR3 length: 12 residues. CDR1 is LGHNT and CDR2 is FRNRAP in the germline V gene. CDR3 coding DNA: TGTGCTAGTGGTGTGGGTGAGAGGGAGCTGTTTTTT. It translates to CASGVGERELFF.

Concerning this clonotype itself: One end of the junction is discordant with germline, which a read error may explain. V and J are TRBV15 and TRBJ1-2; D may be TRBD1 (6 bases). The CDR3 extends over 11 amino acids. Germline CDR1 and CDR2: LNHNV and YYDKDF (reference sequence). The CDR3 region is CASSLRTDYTF. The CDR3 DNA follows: TGTGCCAGCAGCTTGCGGACAGACTACACCTTC.

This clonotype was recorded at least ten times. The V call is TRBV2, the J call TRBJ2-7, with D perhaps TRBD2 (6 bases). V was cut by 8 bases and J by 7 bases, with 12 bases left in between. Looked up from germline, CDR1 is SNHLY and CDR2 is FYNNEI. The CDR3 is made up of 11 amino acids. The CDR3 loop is CASGGLTEQYF. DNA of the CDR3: TGTGCCAGCGGGGGACTTACAGAGCAGTACTTC.

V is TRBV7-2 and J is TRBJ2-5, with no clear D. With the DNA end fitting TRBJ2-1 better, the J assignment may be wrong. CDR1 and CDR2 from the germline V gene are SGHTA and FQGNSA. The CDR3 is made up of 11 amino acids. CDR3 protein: CASSGYNEQFF. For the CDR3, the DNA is TGTGCCAGCAGCGGTTACAATGAGCAGTTCTTC.

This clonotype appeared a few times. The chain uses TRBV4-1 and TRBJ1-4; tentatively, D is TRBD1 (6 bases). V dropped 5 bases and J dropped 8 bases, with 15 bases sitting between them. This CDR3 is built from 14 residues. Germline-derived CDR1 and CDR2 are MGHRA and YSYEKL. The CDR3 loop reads CASSVGGAREKLFF. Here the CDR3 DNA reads TGCGCCAGCAGCGTAGGGGGGGCTAGGGAAAAACTGTTTTTT.

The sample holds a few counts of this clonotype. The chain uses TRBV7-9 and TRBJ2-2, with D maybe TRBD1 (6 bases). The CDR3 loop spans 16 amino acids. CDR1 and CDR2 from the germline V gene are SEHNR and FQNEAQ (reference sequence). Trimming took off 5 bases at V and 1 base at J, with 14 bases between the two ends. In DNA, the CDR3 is TGTGCCAGCAGCATCCGAGACAGGATGAACACCGGGGAGCTGTTTTTT. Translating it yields CASSIRDRMNTGELFF.

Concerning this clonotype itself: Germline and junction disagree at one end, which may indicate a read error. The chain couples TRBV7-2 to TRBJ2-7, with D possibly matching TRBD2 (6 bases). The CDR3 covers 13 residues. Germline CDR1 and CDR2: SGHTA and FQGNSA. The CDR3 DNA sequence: TGTGCCAGCAGCTCCGGGGGAAACTACGAGCAGCACTTC. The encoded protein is CASSSGGNYEQHF. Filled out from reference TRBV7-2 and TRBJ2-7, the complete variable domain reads GAGVSQSPSNKVTEKGKDVELRCDPISGHTALYWYRQSLGQGLEFLIYFQGNSAPDKSGLPSDRFSAERTGGSVSTLTIQRTQQEDSAVYLCASSSGGNYEQHFGPGTRLTVT.

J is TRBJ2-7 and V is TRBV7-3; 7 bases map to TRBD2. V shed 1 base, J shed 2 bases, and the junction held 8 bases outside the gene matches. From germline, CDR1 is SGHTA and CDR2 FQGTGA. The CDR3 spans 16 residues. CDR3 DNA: TGTGCCAGCAGCTTAAACGCGGCTAGCGGAGCCTACGAGCAGTACTTC. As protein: CASSLNAASGAYEQYF.

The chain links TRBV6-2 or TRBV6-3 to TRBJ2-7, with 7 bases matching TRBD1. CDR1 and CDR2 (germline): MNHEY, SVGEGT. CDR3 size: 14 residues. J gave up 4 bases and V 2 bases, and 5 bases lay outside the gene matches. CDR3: CASSYDRASYEQYF. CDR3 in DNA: TGTGCCAGCAGTTACGACAGGGCTTCGTACGAGCAGTACTTC.

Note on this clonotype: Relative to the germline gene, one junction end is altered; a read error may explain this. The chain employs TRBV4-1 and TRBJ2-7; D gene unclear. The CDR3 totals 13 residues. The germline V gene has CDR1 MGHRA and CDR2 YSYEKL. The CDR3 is CASSLDQRSEQYF. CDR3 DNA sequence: TGTGCCAGCAGCTTAGACCAGCGAAGCGAGCAGTACTTC.

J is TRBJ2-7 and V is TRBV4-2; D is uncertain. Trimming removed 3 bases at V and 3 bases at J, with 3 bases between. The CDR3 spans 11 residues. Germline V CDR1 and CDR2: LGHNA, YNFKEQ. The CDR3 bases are TGTGCCAGCAGCCATCGCTACGAGCAGTACTTC. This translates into CASSHRYEQYF.

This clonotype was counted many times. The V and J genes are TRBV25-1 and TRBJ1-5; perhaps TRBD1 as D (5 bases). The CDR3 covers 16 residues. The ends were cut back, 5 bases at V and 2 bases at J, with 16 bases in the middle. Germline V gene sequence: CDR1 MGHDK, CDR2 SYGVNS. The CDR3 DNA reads TGTGCCAGCAGTCCGGATGGGGGGATAGGCAATCAGCCCCAGCATTTT. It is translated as CASSPDGGIGNQPQHF.

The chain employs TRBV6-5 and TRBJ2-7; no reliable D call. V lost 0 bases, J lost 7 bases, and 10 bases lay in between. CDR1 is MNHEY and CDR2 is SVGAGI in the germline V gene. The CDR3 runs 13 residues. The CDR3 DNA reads TGTGCCAGCAGTTACTCAAGGCTAGAAGAGCAGTACTTC. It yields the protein CASSYSRLEEQYF.

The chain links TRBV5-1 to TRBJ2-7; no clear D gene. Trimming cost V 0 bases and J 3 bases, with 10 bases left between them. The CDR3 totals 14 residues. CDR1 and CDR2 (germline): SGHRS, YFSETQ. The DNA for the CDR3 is TGCGCCAGCAGCTTGGGGCTAGGCCTCTACGAGCAGTACTTC. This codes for CASSLGLGLYEQYF.

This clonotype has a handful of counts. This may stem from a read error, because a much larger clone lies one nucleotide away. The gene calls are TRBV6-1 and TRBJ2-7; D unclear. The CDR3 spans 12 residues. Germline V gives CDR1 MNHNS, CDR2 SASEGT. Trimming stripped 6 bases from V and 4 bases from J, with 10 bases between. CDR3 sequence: CASSLTRYEQYF. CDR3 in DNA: TGTGCCAGCAGCTTGACACGGTACGAGCAGTACTTC.

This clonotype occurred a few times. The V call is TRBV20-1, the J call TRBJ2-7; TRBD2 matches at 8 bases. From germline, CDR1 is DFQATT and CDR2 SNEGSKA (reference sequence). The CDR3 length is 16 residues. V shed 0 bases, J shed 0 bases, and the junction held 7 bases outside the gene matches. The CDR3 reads CSARDGASGSSYEQYF. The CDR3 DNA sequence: TGCAGTGCTAGAGATGGCGCTAGCGGGTCCTCCTACGAGCAGTACTTC.

The CDR3 loop is CAIQGQGTHQPQHF. As DNA, the CDR3 is TGTGCCATCCAGGGGCAGGGAACCCATCAGCCCCAGCATTTT. This chain uses TRBV10-3 with TRBJ1-5; possibly TRBD1 for D (6 bases). The CDR3 is 14 residues long. CDR1 and CDR2 from the germline V gene are ENHRY and SYGVKD. Trimming stripped 8 bases from V and 5 bases from J, with 16 bases between.

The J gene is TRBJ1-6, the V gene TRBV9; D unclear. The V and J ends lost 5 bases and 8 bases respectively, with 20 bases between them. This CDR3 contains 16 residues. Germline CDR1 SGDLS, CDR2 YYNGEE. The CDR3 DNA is TGTGCCAGCAGAAACGGCGGGTCCCGAGATTATTCACCCCTCCACTTT. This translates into CASRNGGSRDYSPLHF.

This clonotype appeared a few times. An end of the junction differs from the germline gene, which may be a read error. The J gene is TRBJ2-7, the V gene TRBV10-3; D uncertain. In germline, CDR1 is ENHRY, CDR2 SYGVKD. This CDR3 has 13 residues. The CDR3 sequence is CASSVHSFYEQYF. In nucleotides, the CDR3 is TGTGCCAGCAGTGTCCACAGCTTCTACGAGCAGTACTTC.

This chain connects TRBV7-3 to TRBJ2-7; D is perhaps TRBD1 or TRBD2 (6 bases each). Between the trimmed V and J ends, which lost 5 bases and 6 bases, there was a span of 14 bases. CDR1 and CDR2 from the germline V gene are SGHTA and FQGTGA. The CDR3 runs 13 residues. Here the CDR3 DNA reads TGTGCCAGCAGCCAGGAAGGGGGGCGCGAGCAGTACTTC. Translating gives CASSQEGGREQYF. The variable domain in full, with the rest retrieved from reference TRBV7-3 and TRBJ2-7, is GAGVSQTPSNKVTEKGKYVELRCDPISGHTALYWYRQSLGQGPEFLIYFQGTGAADDSGLPNDRFFAVRPEGSVSTLKIQRTERGDSAVYLCASSQEGGREQYFGPGTRLTVT.

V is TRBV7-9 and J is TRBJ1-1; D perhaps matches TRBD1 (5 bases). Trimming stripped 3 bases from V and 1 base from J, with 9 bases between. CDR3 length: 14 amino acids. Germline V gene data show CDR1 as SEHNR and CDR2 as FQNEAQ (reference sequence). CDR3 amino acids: CASSFGGGNTEAFF. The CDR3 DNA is TGTGCCAGCAGCTTCGGGGGAGGGAACACTGAAGCTTTCTTT.

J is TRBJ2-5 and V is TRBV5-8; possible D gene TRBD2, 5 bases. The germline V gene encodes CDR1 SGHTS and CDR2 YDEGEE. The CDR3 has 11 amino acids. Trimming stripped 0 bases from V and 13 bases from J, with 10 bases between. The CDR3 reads CASSLAETTYF. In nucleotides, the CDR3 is TGTGCCAGCAGCTTGGCCGAGACTACGTACTTC.

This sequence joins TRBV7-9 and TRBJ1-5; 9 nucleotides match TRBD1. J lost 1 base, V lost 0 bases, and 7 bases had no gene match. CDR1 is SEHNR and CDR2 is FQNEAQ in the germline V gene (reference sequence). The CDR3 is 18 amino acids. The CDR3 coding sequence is TGTGCCAGCAGCTTAGCGGGCGCCGGGACAGGGAGCAATCAGCCCCAGCATTTT. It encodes CASSLAGAGTGSNQPQHF.

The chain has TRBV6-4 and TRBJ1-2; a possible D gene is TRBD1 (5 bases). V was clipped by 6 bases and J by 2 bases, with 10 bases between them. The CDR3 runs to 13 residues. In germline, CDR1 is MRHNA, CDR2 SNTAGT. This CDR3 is CASSQGVNYGYTF. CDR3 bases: TGTGCCAGCAGCCAAGGGGTCAACTATGGCTACACCTTC.

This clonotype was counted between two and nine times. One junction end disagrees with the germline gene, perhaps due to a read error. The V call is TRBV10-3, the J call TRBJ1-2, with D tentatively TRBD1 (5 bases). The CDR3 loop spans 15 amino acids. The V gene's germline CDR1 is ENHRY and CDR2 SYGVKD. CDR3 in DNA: TGTGCCAGCAGTTACTCGGGTCGGGGGAACTATGGCTACACCTTC. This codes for CASSYSGRGNYGYTF.

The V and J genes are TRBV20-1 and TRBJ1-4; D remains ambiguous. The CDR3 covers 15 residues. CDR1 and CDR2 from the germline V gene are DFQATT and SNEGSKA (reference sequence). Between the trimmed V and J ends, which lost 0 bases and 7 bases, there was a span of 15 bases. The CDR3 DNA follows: TGCAGTGCTAGAGACAGCCTACTTCCAGGTGAAAAACTGTTTTTT. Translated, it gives CSARDSLLPGEKLFF.